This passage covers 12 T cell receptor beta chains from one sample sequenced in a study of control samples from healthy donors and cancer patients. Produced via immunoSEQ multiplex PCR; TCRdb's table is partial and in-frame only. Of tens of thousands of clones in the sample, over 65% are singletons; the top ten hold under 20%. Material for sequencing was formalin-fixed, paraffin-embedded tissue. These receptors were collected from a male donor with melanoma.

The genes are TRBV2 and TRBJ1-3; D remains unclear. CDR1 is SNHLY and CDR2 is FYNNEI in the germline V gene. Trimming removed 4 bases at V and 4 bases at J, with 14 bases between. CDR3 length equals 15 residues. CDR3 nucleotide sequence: TGTGCCAGCAGTGGGGGTTTACCGGGGGGAAACACCATATATTTT. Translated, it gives CASSGGLPGGNTIYF. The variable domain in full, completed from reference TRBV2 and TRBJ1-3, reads EPEVTQTPSHQVTQMGQEVILRCVPISNHLYFYWYRQILGQKVEFLVSFYNNEISEKSEIFDDQFSVERPDGSNFTLKIRSTKLEDSAMYFCASSGGLPGGNTIYFGEGSWLTVV.

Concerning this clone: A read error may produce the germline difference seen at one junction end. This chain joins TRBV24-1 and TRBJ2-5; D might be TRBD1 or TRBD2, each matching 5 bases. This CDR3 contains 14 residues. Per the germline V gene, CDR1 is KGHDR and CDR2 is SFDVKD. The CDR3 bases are TGTGCCACTAGTGATAGTGGGGGTCGAGAGACCCAGTACTTC. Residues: CATSDSGGRETQYF.

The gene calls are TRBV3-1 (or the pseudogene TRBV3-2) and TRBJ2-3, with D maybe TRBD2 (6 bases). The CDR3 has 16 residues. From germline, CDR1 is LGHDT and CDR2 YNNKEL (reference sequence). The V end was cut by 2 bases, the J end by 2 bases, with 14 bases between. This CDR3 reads CASSQNLGGSTDTQYF. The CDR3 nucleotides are TGTGCCAGCAGCCAAAATTTAGGAGGGTCCACAGATACGCAGTATTTT.

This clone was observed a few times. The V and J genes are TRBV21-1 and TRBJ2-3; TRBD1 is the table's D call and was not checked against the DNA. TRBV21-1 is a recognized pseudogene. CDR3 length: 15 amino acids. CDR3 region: CASTTGQDPTDTQYF. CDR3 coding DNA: TGTGCCAGCACCACCGGACAGGACCCCACAGATACGCAGTATTTT.

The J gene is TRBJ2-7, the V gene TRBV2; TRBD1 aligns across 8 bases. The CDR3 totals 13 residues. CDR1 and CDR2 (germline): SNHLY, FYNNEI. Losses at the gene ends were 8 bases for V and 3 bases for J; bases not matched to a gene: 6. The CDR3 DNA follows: TGTGCCAGCGACAGGGGAGAGGGCTACGAGCAGTACTTC. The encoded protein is CASDRGEGYEQYF.

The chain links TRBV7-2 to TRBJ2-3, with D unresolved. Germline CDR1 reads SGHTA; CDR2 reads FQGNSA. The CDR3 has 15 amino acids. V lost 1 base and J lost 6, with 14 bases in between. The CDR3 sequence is CASSLELVVGDTQYF. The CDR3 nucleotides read TGTGCCAGCAGCTTAGAATTGGTCGTTGGGGATACGCAGTATTTT.

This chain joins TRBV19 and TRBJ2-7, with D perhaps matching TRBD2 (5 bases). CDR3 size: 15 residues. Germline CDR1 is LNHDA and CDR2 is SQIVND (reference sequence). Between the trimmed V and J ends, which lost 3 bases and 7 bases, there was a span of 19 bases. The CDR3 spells CASSICPDWTGEQYF. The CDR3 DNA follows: TGTGCCAGTAGTATTTGCCCGGACTGGACCGGAGAGCAGTACTTC.

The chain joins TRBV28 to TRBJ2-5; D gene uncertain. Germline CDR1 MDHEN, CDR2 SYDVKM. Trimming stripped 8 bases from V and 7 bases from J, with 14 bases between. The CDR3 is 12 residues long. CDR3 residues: CASQETAATQYF. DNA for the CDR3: TGTGCCAGCCAAGAGACCGCCGCGACCCAGTACTTC.

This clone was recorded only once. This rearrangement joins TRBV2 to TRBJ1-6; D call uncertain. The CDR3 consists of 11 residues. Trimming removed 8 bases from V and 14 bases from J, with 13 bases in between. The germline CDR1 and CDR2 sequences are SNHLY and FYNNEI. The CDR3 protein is CASQVGGTLHF. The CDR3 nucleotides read TGTGCCAGCCAGGTGGGAGGGACCCTCCACTTT.

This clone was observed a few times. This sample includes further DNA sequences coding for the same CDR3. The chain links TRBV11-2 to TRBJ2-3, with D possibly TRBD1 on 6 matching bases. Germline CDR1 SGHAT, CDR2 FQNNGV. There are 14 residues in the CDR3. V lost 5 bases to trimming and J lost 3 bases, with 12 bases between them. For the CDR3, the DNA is TGTGCCAGCAGCCCTGGACAGTTTACAGATACGCAGTATTTT. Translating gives CASSPGQFTDTQYF.

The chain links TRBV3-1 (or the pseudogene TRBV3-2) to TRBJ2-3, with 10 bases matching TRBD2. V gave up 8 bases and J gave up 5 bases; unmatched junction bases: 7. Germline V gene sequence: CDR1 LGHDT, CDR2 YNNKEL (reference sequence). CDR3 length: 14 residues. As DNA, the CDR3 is TGTGCCAGCCGCCTAGCGGGAGCCGGAGATACGCAGTATTTT. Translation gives CASRLAGAGDTQYF.

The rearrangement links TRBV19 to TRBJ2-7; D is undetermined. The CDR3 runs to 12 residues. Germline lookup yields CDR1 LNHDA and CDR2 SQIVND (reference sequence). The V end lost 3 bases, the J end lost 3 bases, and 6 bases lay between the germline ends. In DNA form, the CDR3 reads TGTGCCAGTAGTATTTCCGACTACGAGCAGTACTTC. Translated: CASSISDYEQYF.